This T cell receptor beta chain stems from a study of post-analysis software for immune sequencing data. Broader study findings: Patients had higher frequencies than controls of about five TRBV segments, including TRBV5-6, TRBV5-1 and TRBV20-1. Clustering by F measure revealed strong co-clustering among samples prepared together in one batch.

Built from TCR beta cDNA, the libraries had unique molecular identifiers in them. TCRdb reanalysed the PCR reads using MiXCR and keeps one entry per CDR3 protein. The table lists 450,000 to 700,000 distinct CDR3 sequences, 44% of them singletons. This clonotype was observed a few times. The antigen remains undetermined. Trimming took 6 bases from V and 3 from J, leaving 12 bases between them. The CDR3 contains 14 residues. The clonotype originates from a girl aged 10 to 17 with multiple sclerosis. Material: blood. This chain connects TRBV12-3 or TRBV12-4 to TRBJ1-5, with D perhaps matching TRBD1 (5 bases). The CDR3 nucleotides are TGTGCCAGCAGCCCGACAGCCTCCAATCAGCCCCAGCATTTT. Its translation: CASSPTASNQPQHF.